A single sample gave rise to the 6 T cell receptor beta chains below, sequenced in a study of cytomegalovirus exposure and HLA in healthy donors. This PCR relied on a set of 60 Vbeta primers and 13 Jbeta primers. Here immunoSEQ multiplex PCR was the method, and the copy in TCRdb shows in-frame clones only, minus some. The data show hundreds of thousands of clones, more than 65% seen once. The sample comprised PBMCs. Every receptor here comes from a man between 18 and 35 years old in good health and CMV-seronegative.

The chain joins TRBV5-1 to TRBJ2-2, with TRBD2 identical over 10 bases. The CDR3 sequence is 15 residues long. CDR1 and CDR2 (germline): SGHRS, YFSETQ. J gave up 3 bases and V 3 bases, and 2 bases lay outside the gene matches. CDR3 sequence reads: CASSSSGRDTGELFF. The CDR3 nucleotides read TGCGCCAGCAGCTCTAGCGGGAGAGACACCGGGGAGCTGTTTTTT.

CDR3 DNA: TGTGCCAGCAGCACACTAGCGGGGAACAATCAGCCCCAGCATTTT. It yields the protein CASSTLAGNNQPQHF. This chain joins TRBV7-9 and TRBJ1-5; no reliable D call. Germline CDR1 reads SEHNR; CDR2 reads FQNEAQ (reference sequence). Trimming removed 5 bases from V and 3 bases from J, with 14 bases in between. The length of the CDR3 is 15 residues.

The chain carries TRBV7-9 and TRBJ2-7; 10 bases are shared with TRBD1. Germline CDR1 is SEHNR and CDR2 is FQNEAQ (reference sequence). Trimming took 3 bases from V and 4 from J; bases not matched to a gene: 6. There are 15 residues in the CDR3. CDR3 sequence reads: CASSFQGQGTYEQYF. In nucleotides, the CDR3 is TGTGCCAGCAGCTTCCAGGGACAGGGGACTTACGAGCAGTACTTC.

The chain couples TRBV6-5 to TRBJ1-3, with no clear D. V lost 6 bases and J lost 2, with 11 bases in between. The CDR3 has 14 residues. Germline assignment: CDR1 MNHEY and CDR2 SVGAGI. The CDR3 nucleotides read TGTGCCAGCAGCCTGACACCGACTGGAAACACCATATATTTT. It codes for CASSLTPTGNTIYF.

This clone was seen only once. The chain's CDR3 is CASSWTGGLEQYF. CDR3 bases: TGCGCCAGCAGCTGGACAGGGGGCCTGGAGCAGTACTTC. The rearrangement joins TRBV5-1 to TRBJ2-7, with 11 nucleotides matching TRBD1. Germline CDR1 SGHRS, CDR2 YFSETQ. This CDR3 comprises 13 residues. J lost 7 bases, V lost 3 bases, and 3 bases had no gene match.

This clone was counted a single time. V is TRBV2 and J is TRBJ2-5; a possible D gene is TRBD1 (5 bases). This CDR3 has 14 amino acids. Deletions cut 6 bases from V and 1 base from J, with 12 bases between. Per the germline V gene, CDR1 is SNHLY and CDR2 is FYNNEI. The CDR3 spells CASSPDRSQETQYF. CDR3 DNA sequence: TGTGCCAGCAGCCCCGACAGATCCCAAGAGACCCAGTACTTC.